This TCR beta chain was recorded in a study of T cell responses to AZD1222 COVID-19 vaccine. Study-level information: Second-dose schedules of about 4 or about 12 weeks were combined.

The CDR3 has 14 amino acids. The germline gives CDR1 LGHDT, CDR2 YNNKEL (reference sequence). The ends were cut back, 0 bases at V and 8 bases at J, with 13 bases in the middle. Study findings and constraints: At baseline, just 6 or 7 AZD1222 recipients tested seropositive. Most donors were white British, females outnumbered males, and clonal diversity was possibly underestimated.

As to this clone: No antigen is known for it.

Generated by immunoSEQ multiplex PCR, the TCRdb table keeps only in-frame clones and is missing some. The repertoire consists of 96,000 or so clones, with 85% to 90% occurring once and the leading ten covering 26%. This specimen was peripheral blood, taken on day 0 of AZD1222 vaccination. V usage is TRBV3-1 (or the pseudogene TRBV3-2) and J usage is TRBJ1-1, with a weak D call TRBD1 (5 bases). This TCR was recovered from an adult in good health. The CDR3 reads CASSQDLDSLEAFF. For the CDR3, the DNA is TGTGCCAGCAGCCAAGATCTAGACAGTTTAGAAGCTTTCTTT.